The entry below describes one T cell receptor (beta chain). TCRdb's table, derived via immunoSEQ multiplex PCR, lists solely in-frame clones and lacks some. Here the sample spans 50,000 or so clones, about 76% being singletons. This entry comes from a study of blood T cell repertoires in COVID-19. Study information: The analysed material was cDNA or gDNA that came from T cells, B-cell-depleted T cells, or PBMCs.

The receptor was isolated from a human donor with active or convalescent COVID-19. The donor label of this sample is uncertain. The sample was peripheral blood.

CDR3 loop: CASSPIAGGPSDEQFF. In DNA form, the CDR3 reads TGTGCCAGCAGCCCGATAGCGGGAGGGCCCTCTGATGAGCAGTTCTTC. This chain joins TRBV7-3 and TRBJ2-1; TRBD2 matches at 11 bases. The CDR3 is 16 residues long. V was pared by 5 bases and J by 8 bases, with 11 bases of the junction left unmatched. CDR1 SGHTA and CDR2 FQGTGA come from the germline V gene. The whole variable domain, filled in from reference TRBV7-3 and TRBJ2-1, reads GAGVSQTPSNKVTEKGKYVELRCDPISGHTALYWYRQSLGQGPEFLIYFQGTGAADDSGLPNDRFFAVRPEGSVSTLKIQRTERGDSAVYLCASSPIAGGPSDEQFFGPGTRLTVL.